This T cell receptor beta chain is drawn from a study of T cell responses to AZD1222 COVID-19 vaccine (dated by TCRdb to about 2021). Regarding the complete study: AZD1222 recipients given second doses at about 4 weeks or at about 12 weeks were pooled, since spike-specific TCR depth and breadth were not found to differ between the two schedules. TCR sequencing covered more than 230 trial participants: 200 to 220 given two doses of AZD1222 and 26 given two doses of MenACWY control vaccine. Enrollment into the trials was organized by age into subgroups of 18-55, 56-69 and 70-plus years, and those subgroups contained approximately 150, 30 and 60 TCR-sequenced participants, respectively.

In regard to this clone: What antigen it recognizes has not been identified. It has no much larger one-base neighbor in the sample; base qualities were not kept.

The CDR3 regions of human TCRbeta chains were analyzed by immunosequencing. In the paper's pipeline: TCRs in the repertoires were matched against a reference library of SARS-CoV-2-specific TCRs that had been generated with the MIRA antigen-specificity platform. Breadth was defined as the fraction of unique TCRs that were SARS-CoV-2-associated. Depth was defined as the fraction of total T cells that were SARS-CoV-2-associated. Using the MIRA data, every spike-specific TCR was mapped to the spike region that the TCR reacted to and assigned to either a CD4 or a CD8 class. Log10-transformed breadth and depth values were compared by one-way ANOVA with Sidak's multiple comparisons tests. TCRdb's version of the immuneACCESS table is confined to in-frame rearrangements and falls short of the full clone set. An unresolved V gene accounts for under half of the shortfall where checked; the remainder is of unknown origin. V and J calls and clone size are as listed in that table; D and trimming were resolved from the DNA. This sample gives around 99,000 clones in total; approximately 91% of them show up just once. The ten largest clones capture approximately 15% of the sample.

The time point label, read with the paper, signifies: baseline before first vaccination. Samples from vaccinated people were obtained from the UK trials COV001 and COV002, which included a single-blind randomized controlled phase 2/3 trial of AZD1222 (ChAdOx1 nCoV-19) in healthy adults. Trial participant PBMC samples were collected at day 0 and day 28 after the second dose for TCRbeta chain sequencing. Study-level results and caveats: Most participants were white British and females outnumbered males, and the authors suggested that clonal diversity may have been underestimated. In the small 56-69-year group, the increase in depth fell short of significance, most likely because of low power. Epitopes outside the regions mutated in the B.1.351 and B.1.1.7 variants were reportedly recognized by nearly half of the unique spike-specific TCRs. CD4 TCRs associated with the vaccine covered the entire spike protein, and the dominant responses were in regions 160-218 and 743-854. Because no day 14 peak-response samples were available, repertoires were characterized only after the peak T cell response. Conclusions about previously exposed vaccinees are limited, since just a handful of AZD1222 recipients were seropositive for SARS-CoV-2 at baseline. A significant rise in spike-specific TCR breadth and depth was observed after two AZD1222 doses relative to day 0 and relative to MenACWY recipients.

The germline V gene supplies CDR1 SGHAT and CDR2 FQNNGV. From the cysteine up to the phenylalanine, the CDR3 has a length of 16 residues. The only DNA kept is the CDR3, 48 bases in frame from the first base. Relative to germline, V is missing 1 base and J is missing 3 bases, with 6 bases of the junction outside any gene match. The receptor chain draws on TRBV11-2 and TRBJ2-7, and 10 junctional nucleotides match TRBD1. The input for sequencing was peripheral blood, taken on day 0 of AZD1222 vaccination. This sequence was found in an adult in good health. CDR3 region: CASSLAGQGGIYEQYF. The nucleotide sequence is given as TGTGCCAGCAGCTTAGCAGGACAGGGGGGGATCTACGAGCAGTACTTC.